The 30 T cell receptor beta chains listed next were all sequenced from one sample in a study of OX40 agonist ivuxolimab in advanced cancers. The method was immunoSEQ multiplex PCR; TCRdb's version includes in-frame clones alone and lacks a portion of them. The sample yields 61,000 or so clones, roughly four fifths seen once. The material was CD4+ or CD8+ T cells sorted from blood, obtained in a trial of the OX40 agonist ivuxolimab. The receptors stem from an adult with an advanced solid tumor such as melanoma, head and neck, liver or kidney cancer.

The rearrangement uses TRBV11-2 and TRBJ1-3; 8 bases fit TRBD1. V lost 6 bases to trimming and J lost 2 bases; unmatched junction nucleotides: 15. CDR1 is SGHAT and CDR2 is FQNNGV in the germline V gene. The CDR3 is 18 residues long. The CDR3 loop reads CASRIIEGQGSAGNTIYF. The CDR3, as DNA: TGTGCCAGCAGGATAATCGAAGGACAGGGATCGGCTGGAAACACCATATATTTT.

This clone was found a few times. The rearrangement links TRBV4-2 to TRBJ1-1; D possibly corresponds to TRBD1 (5 bases). CDR3 length: 14 residues. V dropped 8 bases and J dropped 0 bases, with 13 bases sitting between them. Germline V gene sequence: CDR1 LGHNA, CDR2 YNFKEQ. The CDR3 nucleotides read TGTGCCAGCGCATTCGGGGCTCTGAACACTGAAGCTTTCTTT. Its translation: CASAFGALNTEAFF.

J is TRBJ2-7 and V is TRBV28; 9 bases are a match to TRBD2. V was clipped by 5 bases and J by 6 bases; unmatched bases: 14. The CDR3 covers 16 residues. Germline V gives CDR1 MDHEN, CDR2 SYDVKM. As DNA, the CDR3 is TGTGCCAGCAGTCCGGCGGGGGGGGGCCAGGTCGGCGAGCAGTACTTC. This gives the protein CASSPAGGGQVGEQYF.

This rearrangement joins TRBV28 to TRBJ2-5; D not certain. Germline V CDR1 and CDR2: MDHEN, SYDVKM. The CDR3 extends over 13 amino acids. Trimming stripped 8 bases from V and 3 bases from J, with 13 bases between. The CDR3 here is CASHLNGEETQYF. Here the CDR3 DNA reads TGTGCCAGCCATTTGAATGGCGAAGAGACCCAGTACTTC.

The rearrangement uses TRBV11-2 and TRBJ2-1; 8 bases are a match to TRBD2. The CDR3 length is 14 residues. The V gene's germline CDR1 is SGHAT and CDR2 FQNNGV. The V gene end was trimmed by 3 bases and the J gene end by 7 bases; junction bases not matched to a gene: 5. The DNA of the CDR3 is TGTGCCAGCAGCTTTGAGCGGGGGTTGAATGAGCAGTTCTTC. It encodes CASSFERGLNEQFF.

This chain links TRBV7-2 with TRBJ2-5; D is unclear. V was clipped by 6 bases and J by 5 bases, with 16 bases between them. CDR3 size: 14 residues. CDR1 and CDR2 from the germline V gene are SGHTA and FQGNSA. In nucleotides, the CDR3 is TGTGCCAGCAGTGCCGCTTCTACATGGGAGACCCAGTACTTC. Its translation: CASSAASTWETQYF.

The V and J genes are TRBV7-9 and TRBJ1-5; TRBD1 is a possible D gene (6 bases). Trimming took 2 bases from V and 2 from J, leaving 7 bases between them. The CDR3 spans 14 residues. Germline CDR1 reads SEHNR; CDR2 reads FQNEAQ (reference sequence). This CDR3 is CASSLPGGNQPQHF. The CDR3 DNA reads as TGTGCCAGCAGCTTACCAGGGGGCAATCAGCCCCAGCATTTT. Based on the CDR3 plus reference TRBV7-9 and TRBJ1-5, the full variable domain is DTGVSQNPRHKITKRGQNVTFRCDPISEHNRLYWYRQTLGQGPEFLTYFQNEAQLEKSRLLSDRFSAERPKGSFSTLEIQRTEQGDSAMYLCASSLPGGNQPQHFGDGTRLSIL.

This chain joins TRBV21-1 and TRBJ2-7; the D segment call TRBD2 is taken from the table without a DNA check. TRBV21-1 constitutes a pseudogene. This CDR3 has 14 amino acids. CDR3 DNA sequence: TGTGCCAGCAGCAAAGGAGGGTACTCCTACGAGCAGTACTTC. Translation: CASSKGGYSYEQYF.

This chain links TRBV5-6 with TRBJ1-1; D is unclear. The germline V gene has CDR1 SGHDT and CDR2 YYEEEE. The CDR3 is 14 residues long. Trimming shortened V by 2 bases and J by 1 base, and 9 bases separated the two germline ends. Written as DNA, the CDR3 is TGTGCCAGCAGCTTATGGATGGAGAACACTGAAGCTTTCTTT. Translated: CASSLWMENTEAFF.

CDR3 in amino acids: CASSLGVAKNIQYF. CDR3 bases: TGCGCCAGCAGCTTGGGGGTAGCCAAAAACATTCAGTACTTC. This chain connects TRBV5-1 to TRBJ2-4; D not certain. This CDR3 contains 14 residues. Germline-derived CDR1 and CDR2 are SGHRS and YFSETQ. With 0 bases removed from V and 0 bases from J, the gap between germline ends came to 4 bases.

This clone was counted a few times. The chain couples TRBV4-3 to TRBJ1-1, with a tentative D call TRBD1 (6 bases). This CDR3 has 15 amino acids. The V gene lost 1 base and the J gene lost 1 base, with 10 bases spanning the gap. Germline values: CDR1 LGHNA, CDR2 YSLEER. CDR3 nucleotide sequence: TGCGCCAGCAGCCAAGTAGCAGGGGCGAACACTGAAGCTTTCTTT. It is translated as CASSQVAGANTEAFF.

This chain links TRBV19 with TRBJ2-1, with 8 bases identical to TRBD1. The germline CDR1 and CDR2 sequences are LNHDA and SQIVND (reference sequence). V was pared by 3 bases and J by 5 bases, with 3 bases of the junction left unmatched. This CDR3 has 14 amino acids. The CDR3 spells CASSIGQGNNEQFF. The CDR3 DNA reads as TGTGCCAGTAGTATCGGACAGGGTAACAATGAGCAGTTCTTC.

The V call is TRBV7-9, the J call TRBJ1-6, with D unresolved. Trimming cost V 7 bases and J 3 bases, with 7 bases left between them. Germline values: CDR1 SEHNR, CDR2 FQNEAQ (reference sequence). The CDR3 runs to 13 residues. The CDR3: CASNAYYNSPLHF. CDR3 sequence (DNA): TGTGCCAGCAACGCATACTATAATTCACCCCTCCACTTT.

The V call is TRBV7-5, the J call TRBJ2-7; the DNA was not compared with TRBD2, the D call given in the table. TRBV7-5 is shown as a pseudogene. The CDR3 length is 14 residues. DNA for the CDR3: TGTGCCAGCAGCCCAGCGGGGGAGATGTGGGAGCAGTACTTC. This gives the protein CASSPAGEMWEQYF.

V gene TRBV11-2 combines with J gene TRBJ2-7, with D uncertain. The V and J ends lost 2 bases and 3 bases respectively, with 14 bases between them. The CDR3 extends over 15 amino acids. Per the germline V gene, CDR1 is SGHAT and CDR2 is FQNNGV. CDR3 DNA sequence: TGTGCCAGCAGCTTATCGCCGGCCCCGGACTACGAGCAGTACTTC. Encoded protein: CASSLSPAPDYEQYF.

V gene TRBV9 combines with J gene TRBJ2-3, with D tentatively TRBD1 (5 bases). From germline, CDR1 is SGDLS and CDR2 YYNGEE. The CDR3 has 16 amino acids. V dropped 4 bases and J dropped 4 bases, with 19 bases sitting between them. The CDR3 coding sequence is TGTGCCAGCAGCCCCCGGTGGGAAGGGGCTCCAGATACGCAGTATTTT. It yields the protein CASSPRWEGAPDTQYF.

The chain carries TRBV5-4 and TRBJ1-1; D possibly corresponds to TRBD1 (5 bases). From germline, CDR1 is SGHNT and CDR2 YYREEE (reference sequence). V was shortened by 0 bases and J by 1 base, with 10 bases between the two germline ends. CDR3 length: 15 residues. CDR3 in DNA: TGTGCCAGCAGCTTGGGAGGGGCGGGGAACACTGAAGCTTTCTTT. Residues: CASSLGGAGNTEAFF.

The chain recombines TRBV18 with TRBJ2-1; 7 positions agree with TRBD2. Per germline, CDR1 KGHSH and CDR2 LQKENI. The CDR3 has 14 residues. V was clipped by 3 bases and J by 4 bases; unmatched bases: 3. In DNA, the CDR3 is TGTGCCAGCTCACCCGGGACTACGTACAATGAGCAGTTCTTC. It yields the protein CASSPGTTYNEQFF.

There are a few counts of this clone. The J gene is TRBJ1-5, the V gene TRBV11-3; weak D call: TRBD1 (5 bases). Between the trimmed V and J ends, which lost 5 bases and 2 bases, there was a span of 7 bases. Germline lookup yields CDR1 SGHNT and CDR2 YENEEA. This CDR3 contains 13 residues. The CDR3 DNA sequence: TGTGCCAGCAGCCCGACAGGCAATCAGCCCCAGCATTTT. Its protein product is CASSPTGNQPQHF.

V is TRBV28 and J is TRBJ1-5; 7 bases match TRBD1. Trimming cost V 7 bases and J 7 bases; bases outside gene matches: 4. Germline loops: CDR1 MDHEN, CDR2 SYDVKM. The CDR3 consists of 12 residues. CDR3 loop: CASKGTVQPQHF. The CDR3 nucleotides read TGTGCCAGCAAAGGGACAGTACAGCCCCAGCATTTT.

As to this clone: The DNA is omitted, as the CDR3 cannot be located on it reliably, and the CDR3 follows TCRdb's listing. The chain employs TRBV28 and TRBJ1-5. CDR1 MDHEN and CDR2 SYDVKM come from the germline V gene. The CDR3 comprises 14 residues, both ends counted. The CDR3 is CASSSSTGPGPQHF.

The chain carries TRBV6-5 and TRBJ2-2; tentatively, D is TRBD2 (6 bases). The germline CDR1 and CDR2 sequences are MNHEY and SVGAGI. The CDR3 spans 14 residues. V lost 6 bases, J lost 1 base, and 9 bases lay in between. The CDR3 nucleotides are TGTGCCAGCAGGGACGGGAGGAACACCGGGGAGCTGTTTTTT. Protein: CASRDGRNTGELFF.

The chain's CDR3 is CASSPGQDRNGYTF. CDR3 sequence (DNA): TGTGCCAGCAGTCCGGGACAGGATCGCAACGGCTACACCTTC. J is TRBJ1-2 and V is TRBV28, with TRBD1 identical over 8 bases. Germline loops: CDR1 MDHEN, CDR2 SYDVKM. This CDR3 spans 14 amino acids. The V segment lost 5 bases and the J segment 8 bases; nucleotides outside the gene matches: 10.

The chain carries TRBV19 and TRBJ1-2; 8 bases map to TRBD1. J lost 5 bases, V lost 9 bases, and 5 bases had no gene match. This CDR3 is 12 amino acids long. Germline V gene data show CDR1 as LNHDA and CDR2 as SQIVND (reference sequence). CDR3 in amino acids: CASRTGRYGYTF. The CDR3 DNA follows: TGTGCCAGCCGGACAGGGCGTTATGGCTACACCTTC.

V is TRBV6-5 and J is TRBJ1-2, with TRBD1 as a possible D gene (5 bases). The CDR3 totals 16 residues. Germline V lookup: CDR1 MNHEY, CDR2 SVGAGI. The ends were cut back, 0 bases at V and 7 bases at J, with 18 bases in the middle. The CDR3 sequence: CASSYSGAGPYGGYTF. For the CDR3, the DNA is TGTGCCAGCAGTTACTCGGGAGCAGGGCCCTATGGTGGCTACACCTTC.

This chain links TRBV7-8 with TRBJ1-2; 9 nucleotides agree with TRBD1. This CDR3 contains 16 residues. V shed 4 bases, J shed 2 bases, and the junction held 8 bases outside the gene matches. Germline-derived CDR1 and CDR2 are SGHVS and FQNEAQ. CDR3 amino acids: CASSSRTGATNYGYTF. CDR3 DNA sequence: TGTGCCAGCAGCTCCCGGACAGGGGCCACGAACTATGGCTACACCTTC.

The chain uses TRBV27 and TRBJ2-2, with 9 bases matching TRBD1. The junction had 6 bases not matched to a gene; V was cut back by 0 bases and J by 4 bases. CDR1 and CDR2 from the germline V gene are MNHEY and SMNVEV (reference sequence). This CDR3 is 17 amino acids long. CDR3 residues: CASSLSGQGIATGELFF. CDR3 bases: TGTGCCAGCAGTTTATCAGGACAGGGGATTGCCACCGGGGAGCTGTTTTTT.

V is TRBV6-5 and J is TRBJ2-7; a possible D gene is TRBD2 (5 bases). CDR1 is MNHEY and CDR2 is SVGAGI in the germline V gene. The germline V and J ends were trimmed by 0 bases and 6 bases, with 18 bases remaining between them. CDR3 length: 16 residues. The CDR3 region is CASSYSISGNSREQYF. The CDR3, as DNA: TGTGCCAGCAGTTACTCGATATCGGGAAACAGCCGCGAGCAGTACTTC.

V usage is TRBV19 and J usage is TRBJ2-2; D remains ambiguous. The germline V gene encodes CDR1 LNHDA and CDR2 SQIVND (reference sequence). Trimming shortened V by 3 bases and J by 6 bases, and 8 bases separated the two germline ends. CDR3 length equals 13 residues. In DNA form, the CDR3 reads TGTGCCAGTAGTATGATAAACGCCGGGGAGCTGTTTTTT. It translates to CASSMINAGELFF.

This chain uses TRBV19 with TRBJ1-4; D gene unclear. The germline gives CDR1 LNHDA, CDR2 SQIVND (reference sequence). V was cut by 7 bases and J by 6 bases, with 9 bases left in between. This CDR3 has 12 residues. For the CDR3, the DNA is TGTGCCAGTAAGGCGGTATATGAAAAACTGTTTTTT. As protein: CASKAVYEKLFF.